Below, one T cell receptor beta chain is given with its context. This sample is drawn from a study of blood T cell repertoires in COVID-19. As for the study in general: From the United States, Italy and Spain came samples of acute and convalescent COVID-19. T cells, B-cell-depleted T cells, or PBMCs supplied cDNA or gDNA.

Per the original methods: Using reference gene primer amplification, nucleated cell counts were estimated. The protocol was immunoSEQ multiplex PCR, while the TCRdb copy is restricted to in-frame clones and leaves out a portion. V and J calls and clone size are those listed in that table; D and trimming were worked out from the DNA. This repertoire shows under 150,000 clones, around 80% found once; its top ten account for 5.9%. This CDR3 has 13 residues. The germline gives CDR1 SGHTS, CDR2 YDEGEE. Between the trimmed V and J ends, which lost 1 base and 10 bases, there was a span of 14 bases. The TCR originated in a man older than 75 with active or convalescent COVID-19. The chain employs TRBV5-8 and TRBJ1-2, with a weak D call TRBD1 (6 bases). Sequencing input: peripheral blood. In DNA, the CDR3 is TGTGCCAGCAGCTTGCACCGTCAGGGGATCTACACCTTC. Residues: CASSLHRQGIYTF.